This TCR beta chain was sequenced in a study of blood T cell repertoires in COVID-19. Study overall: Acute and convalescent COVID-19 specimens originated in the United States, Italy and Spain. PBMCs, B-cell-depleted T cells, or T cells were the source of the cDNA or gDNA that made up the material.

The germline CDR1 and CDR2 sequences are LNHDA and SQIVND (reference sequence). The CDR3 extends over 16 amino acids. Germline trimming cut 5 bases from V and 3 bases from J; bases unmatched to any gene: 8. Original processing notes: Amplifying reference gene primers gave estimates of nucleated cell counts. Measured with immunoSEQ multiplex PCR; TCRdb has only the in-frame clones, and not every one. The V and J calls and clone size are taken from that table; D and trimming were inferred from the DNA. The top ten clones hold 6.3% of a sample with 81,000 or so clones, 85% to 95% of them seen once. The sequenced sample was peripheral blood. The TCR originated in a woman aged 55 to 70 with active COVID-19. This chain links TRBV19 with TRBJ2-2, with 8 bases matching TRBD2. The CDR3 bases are TGTGCCAGTAGTTGGGTTGCGGGAGGCCACACCGGGGAGCTGTTTTTT. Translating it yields CASSWVAGGHTGELFF.